This section outlines one T cell receptor (beta chain) sequence together with its context. There is no known antigen for this receptor. No much larger clone exists at a distance of one base, and base qualities are not known. The source of the sample is a study of blood T cell repertoires in COVID-19 (dated by TCRdb to the early 2020s). For the wider study: Collaborator samples came from the United States, Italy and Spain and covered acute and convalescent phases of COVID-19. Samples were obtained from the ongoing ImmuneRACE study (first 160 participants) and from 1,200 or so subjects provided by 6 global collaborators. The material from the prospective study consisted of cDNA or gDNA derived from T cells, B-cell-depleted T cells, or PBMCs. Where HLA class I and class II types were available, the types were taken from metadata supplied by the sample provider, not from assay-based typing. The sample metadata nearly always contained a de-identified subject ID, COVID-19 status, age in years and sex. The dataset comprised deeply sampled blood TCRbeta repertoires from subjects exposed to, actively infected with, or recovered from COVID-19. The repertoires were released in a freely available public database meant as a resource for research on the immune response to SARS-CoV-2. Paper-wide results and their limitations: The quantity of clinical and demographic metadata differed by source and by participant and was supplied without curation.

Participants in the prospective study were enrolled through a virtual design, were aged roughly 18 to 90 years, and lived in approximately 25 United States geographic areas. To assign participants to cohorts, the prospective study relied on clinical history that participants themselves reported in a screening survey and a study questionnaire. In the prospective study, mobile phlebotomists collected whole blood, serum and a nasopharyngeal or oropharyngeal swab from each participant. Additional blood draws and questionnaires over a 2-month period could optionally be provided by prospective study participants. Before DNA extraction, prospective study blood samples were shipped either frozen or at room temperature. TCRbeta CDR3 regions were amplified from genomic DNA using the immunoSEQ Assay, a bias-controlled multiplex PCR. Per the authors' processing: The number of nucleated cells in each sample was estimated from the amplification of reference gene primers within the assay. To quantify the absolute abundance of each unique TCRbeta CDR3 rearrangement, sequence reads were collapsed and filtered. Productive Simpson clonality was computed per sample as the square root of Simpson's diversity index over productive rearrangements. Drawn from immuneACCESS, this table holds only the in-frame rearrangements with V and J called that TCRdb kept. Clones are partly lost; checked studies trace under half to an unresolved V gene and leave the rest unexplained. V and J calls plus clone size are reproduced from that table; the DNA served to infer D and trimming. Here the sample has fewer than 350,000 clones; approximately 91% occur a single time. The ten largest clonotypes hold approximately 2.4% of the sample.

The CDR3 runs 15 amino acids, cysteine and phenylalanine included. Of the read, only the CDR3 DNA is kept; its 45 bases are in frame from base 1. The V end loses 4 bases and the J end loses 7 bases, and a stretch of 20 bases separates them. CDR1 and CDR2 are drawn from the germline V gene: MNHEY, SVGAGI. The chain was built from TRBV6-5 and TRBJ2-7, with TRBD2 as a weak D call on 6 bases. Sequenced material: PBMCs or T cells enriched from blood (not recorded which). This TCR came from a woman aged 40-49 years with acute COVID-19. The CDR3 reads CASSSLTSPSLEQYF. The nucleotide sequence is TGTGCCAGCAGTTCTCTCACTAGCCCCTCCCTGGAGCAGTACTTC.